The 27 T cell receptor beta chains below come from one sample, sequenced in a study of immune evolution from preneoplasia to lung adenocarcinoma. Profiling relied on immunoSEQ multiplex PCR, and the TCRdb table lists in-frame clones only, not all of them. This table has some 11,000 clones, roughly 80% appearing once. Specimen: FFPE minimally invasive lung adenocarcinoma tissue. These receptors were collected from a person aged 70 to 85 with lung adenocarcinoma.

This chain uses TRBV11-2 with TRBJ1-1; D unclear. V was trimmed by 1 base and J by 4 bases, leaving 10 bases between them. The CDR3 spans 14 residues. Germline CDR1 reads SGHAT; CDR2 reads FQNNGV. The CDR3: CASSLVGDGTEAFF. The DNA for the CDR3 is TGTGCCAGCAGCTTAGTGGGTGATGGCACTGAAGCTTTCTTT.

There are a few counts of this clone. This CDR3 reads CASSVGDAPGGEQFF. DNA of the CDR3: TGTGCCAGCAGCGTAGGGGACGCCCCGGGTGGGGAGCAGTTCTTC. This chain connects TRBV9 to TRBJ2-1; D is possibly TRBD1 or TRBD2 (5 bases each). Germline V CDR1 and CDR2: SGDLS, YYNGEE. The CDR3 runs 15 residues. Between the trimmed V and J ends, which lost 0 bases and 10 bases, there was a span of 17 bases.

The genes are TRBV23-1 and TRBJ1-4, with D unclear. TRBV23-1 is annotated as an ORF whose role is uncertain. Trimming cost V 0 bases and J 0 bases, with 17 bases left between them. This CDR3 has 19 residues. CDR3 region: CASSQSVLLGKSTNEKLFF. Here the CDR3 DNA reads TGCGCCAGCAGTCAATCAGTTCTTTTAGGTAAGTCAACTAATGAAAAACTGTTTTTT.

CDR3 protein: CASSYSALSGEQYF. The CDR3 DNA follows: TGTGCCAGCAGTTACAGCGCTCTTAGCGGCGAGCAGTACTTC. V is TRBV6-6 and J is TRBJ2-7, with D possibly TRBD2 on 6 matching bases. The CDR3 is 14 residues long. Germline assignment: CDR1 MNHNY and CDR2 SVGAGI (reference sequence). V was trimmed by 2 bases and J by 6 bases, leaving 14 bases between them.

In nucleotides, the CDR3 is TGTGCCAGCAGCTTGGGTCGGGGGGAGACCCAGTACTTC. Its protein product is CASSLGRGETQYF. The V and J genes are TRBV7-2 and TRBJ2-5, with a tentative D call TRBD2 (6 bases). V dropped 3 bases and J dropped 5 bases, with 10 bases sitting between them. Germline V lookup: CDR1 SGHTA, CDR2 FQGNSA. This CDR3 has 13 residues. Based on the CDR3 plus reference TRBV7-2 and TRBJ2-5, the full variable domain is GAGVSQSPSNKVTEKGKDVELRCDPISGHTALYWYRQSLGQGLEFLIYFQGNSAPDKSGLPSDRFSAERTGGSVSTLTIQRTQQEDSAVYLCASSLGRGETQYFGPGTRLLVL.

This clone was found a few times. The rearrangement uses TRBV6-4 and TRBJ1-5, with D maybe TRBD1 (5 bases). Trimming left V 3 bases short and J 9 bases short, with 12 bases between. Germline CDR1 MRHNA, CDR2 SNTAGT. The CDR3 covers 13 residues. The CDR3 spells CASSELEGMPQHF. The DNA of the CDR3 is TGTGCCAGCAGTGAACTGGAGGGGATGCCCCAGCATTTT.

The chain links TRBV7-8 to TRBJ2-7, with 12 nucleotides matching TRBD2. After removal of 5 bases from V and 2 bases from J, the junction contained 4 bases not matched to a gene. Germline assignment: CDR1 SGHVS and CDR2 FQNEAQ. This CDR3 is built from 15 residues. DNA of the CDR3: TGTGCCAGCAGCCCGCGGACTAGCGGGACCTACGAGCAGTACTTC. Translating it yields CASSPRTSGTYEQYF.

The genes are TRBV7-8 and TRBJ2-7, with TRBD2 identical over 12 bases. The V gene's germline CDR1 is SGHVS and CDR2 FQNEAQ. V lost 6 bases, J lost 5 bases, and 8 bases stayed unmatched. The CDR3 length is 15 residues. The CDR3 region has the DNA TGTGCCAGCAGGCCCACTAGCGGGAGGCAGGACGAGCAGTACTTC. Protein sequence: CASRPTSGRQDEQYF.

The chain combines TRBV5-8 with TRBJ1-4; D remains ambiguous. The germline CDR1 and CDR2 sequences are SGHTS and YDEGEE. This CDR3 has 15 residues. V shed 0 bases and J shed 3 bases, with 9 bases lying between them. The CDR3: CASSLGTGPNEKLFF. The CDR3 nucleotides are TGTGCCAGCAGCTTGGGGACTGGGCCTAATGAAAAACTGTTTTTT.

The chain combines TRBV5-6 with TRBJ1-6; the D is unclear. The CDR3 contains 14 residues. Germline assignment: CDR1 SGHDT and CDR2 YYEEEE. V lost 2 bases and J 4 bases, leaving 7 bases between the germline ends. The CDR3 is CASSFTHYNSPLHF. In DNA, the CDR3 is TGTGCCAGCAGCTTTACACATTATAATTCACCCCTCCACTTT.

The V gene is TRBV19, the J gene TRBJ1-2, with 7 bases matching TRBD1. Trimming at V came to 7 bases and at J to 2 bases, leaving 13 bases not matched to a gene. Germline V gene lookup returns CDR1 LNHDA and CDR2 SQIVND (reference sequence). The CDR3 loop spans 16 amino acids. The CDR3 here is CASTPTGATFNYGYTF. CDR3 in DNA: TGTGCCAGTACCCCTACAGGGGCCACATTCAACTATGGCTACACCTTC.

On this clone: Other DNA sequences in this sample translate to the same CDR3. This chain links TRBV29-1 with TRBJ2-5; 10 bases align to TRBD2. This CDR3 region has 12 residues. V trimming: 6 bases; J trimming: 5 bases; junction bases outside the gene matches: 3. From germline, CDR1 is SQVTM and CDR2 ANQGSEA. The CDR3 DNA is TGCAGCGTGGAACTAGCGGGGGAGACCCAGTACTTC. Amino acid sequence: CSVELAGETQYF.

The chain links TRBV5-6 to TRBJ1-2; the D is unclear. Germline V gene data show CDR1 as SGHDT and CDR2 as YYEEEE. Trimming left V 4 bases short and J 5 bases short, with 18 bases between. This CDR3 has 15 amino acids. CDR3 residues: CASSHYRLDGYGYTF. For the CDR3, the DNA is TGTGCCAGCAGCCACTACAGACTGGACGGATATGGCTACACCTTC.

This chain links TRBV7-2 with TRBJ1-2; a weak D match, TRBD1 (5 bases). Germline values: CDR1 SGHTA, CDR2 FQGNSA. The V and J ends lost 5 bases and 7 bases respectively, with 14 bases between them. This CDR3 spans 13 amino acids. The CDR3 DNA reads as TGTGCCAGCAGCCCCAGGGAAGGCGTTGGCTACACCTTC. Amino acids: CASSPREGVGYTF.

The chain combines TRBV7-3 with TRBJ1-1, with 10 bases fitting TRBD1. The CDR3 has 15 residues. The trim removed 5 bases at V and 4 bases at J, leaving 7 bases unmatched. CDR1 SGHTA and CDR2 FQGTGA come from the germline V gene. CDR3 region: CASSQDGTGATEAFF. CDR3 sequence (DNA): TGTGCCAGCAGCCAAGATGGGACAGGGGCCACTGAAGCTTTCTTT.

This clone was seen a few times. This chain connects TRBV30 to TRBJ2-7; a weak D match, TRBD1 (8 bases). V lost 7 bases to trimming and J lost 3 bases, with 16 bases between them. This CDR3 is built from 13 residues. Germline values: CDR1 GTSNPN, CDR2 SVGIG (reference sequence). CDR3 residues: CAYTQGGDYEQYF. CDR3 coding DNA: TGTGCCTACACACAGGGGGGGGACTACGAGCAGTACTTC.

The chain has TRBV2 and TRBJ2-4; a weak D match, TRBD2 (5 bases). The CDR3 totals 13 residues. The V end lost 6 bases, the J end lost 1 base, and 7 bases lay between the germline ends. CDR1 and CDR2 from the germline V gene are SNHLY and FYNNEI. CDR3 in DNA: TGTGCCAGCAGCCGAGGGGCCAAAAACATTCAGTACTTC. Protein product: CASSRGAKNIQYF.

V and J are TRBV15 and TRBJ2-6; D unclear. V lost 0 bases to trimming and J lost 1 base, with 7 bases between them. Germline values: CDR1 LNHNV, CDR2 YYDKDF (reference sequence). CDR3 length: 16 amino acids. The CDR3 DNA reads TGTGCCACCAGCAGAGATATGCGTTCTGGGGCCAACGTCCTGACTTTC. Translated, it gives CATSRDMRSGANVLTF.

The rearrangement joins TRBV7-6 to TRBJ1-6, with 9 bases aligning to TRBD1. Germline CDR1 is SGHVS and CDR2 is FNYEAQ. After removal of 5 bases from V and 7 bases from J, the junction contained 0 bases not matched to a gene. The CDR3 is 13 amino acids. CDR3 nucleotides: TGTGCCAGCAGCGGACAGGGGAATTCACCCCTCCACTTT. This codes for CASSGQGNSPLHF.

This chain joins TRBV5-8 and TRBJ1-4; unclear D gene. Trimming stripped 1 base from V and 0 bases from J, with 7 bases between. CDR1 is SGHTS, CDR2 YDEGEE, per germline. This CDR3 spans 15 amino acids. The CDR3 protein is CASSLFPSTNEKLFF. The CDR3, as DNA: TGTGCCAGCAGCTTGTTTCCTTCAACTAATGAAAAACTGTTTTTT. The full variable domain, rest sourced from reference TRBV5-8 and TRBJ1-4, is EAGVTQSPTHLIKTRGQQATLRCSPISGHTSVYWYQQALGLGLQFLLWYDEGEERNRGNFPPRFSGRQFPNYSSELNVNALELEDSALYLCASSLFPSTNEKLFFGSGTQLSVL.

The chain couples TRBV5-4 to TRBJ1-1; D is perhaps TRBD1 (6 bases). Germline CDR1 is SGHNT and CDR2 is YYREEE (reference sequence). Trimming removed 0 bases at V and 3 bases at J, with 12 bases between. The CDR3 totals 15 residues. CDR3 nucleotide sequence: TGTGCCAGCAGCTTGGGGGGGCAAGTAGACACTGAAGCTTTCTTT. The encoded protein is CASSLGGQVDTEAFF.

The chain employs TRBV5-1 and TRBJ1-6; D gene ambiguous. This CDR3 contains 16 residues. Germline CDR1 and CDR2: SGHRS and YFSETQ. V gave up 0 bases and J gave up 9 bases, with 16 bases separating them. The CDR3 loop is CASSLAGGTGISPLHF. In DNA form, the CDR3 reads TGCGCCAGCAGCTTGGCCGGAGGCACGGGGATTTCACCCCTCCACTTT.

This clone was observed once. CDR3 amino acids: CASIPPGRVGGYTF. The CDR3 bases are TGTGCCAGCATTCCCCCAGGGCGGGTGGGTGGCTACACCTTC. The genes are TRBV2 and TRBJ1-2, with D possibly matching TRBD1 (5 bases). Trimming took 7 bases from V and 7 from J, leaving 19 bases between them. The CDR3 consists of 14 residues. From germline, CDR1 is SNHLY and CDR2 FYNNEI. Complete variable domain (other parts from reference TRBV2 and TRBJ1-2): EPEVTQTPSHQVTQMGQEVILRCVPISNHLYFYWYRQILGQKVEFLVSFYNNEISEKSEIFDDQFSVERPDGSNFTLKIRSTKLEDSAMYFCASIPPGRVGGYTFGSGTRLTVV.

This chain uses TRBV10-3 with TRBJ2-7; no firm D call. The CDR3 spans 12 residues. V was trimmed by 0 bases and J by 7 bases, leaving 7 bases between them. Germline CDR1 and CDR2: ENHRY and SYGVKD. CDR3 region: CAISESGQEQYF. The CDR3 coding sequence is TGTGCCATCAGTGAGTCCGGTCAGGAGCAGTACTTC.

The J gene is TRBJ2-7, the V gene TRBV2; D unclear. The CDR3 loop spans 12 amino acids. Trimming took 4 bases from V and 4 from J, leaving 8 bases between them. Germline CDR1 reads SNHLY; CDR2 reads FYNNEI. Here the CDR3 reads CASSVDPYEQYF. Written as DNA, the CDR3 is TGTGCCAGCAGTGTGGACCCTTACGAGCAGTACTTC. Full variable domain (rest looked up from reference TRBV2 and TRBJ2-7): EPEVTQTPSHQVTQMGQEVILRCVPISNHLYFYWYRQILGQKVEFLVSFYNNEISEKSEIFDDQFSVERPDGSNFTLKIRSTKLEDSAMYFCASSVDPYEQYFGPGTRLTVT.

The CDR3 sequence: CAWSAGVTYEQYF. In DNA form, the CDR3 reads TGTGCCTGGAGTGCGGGGGTCACCTACGAGCAGTACTTC. The rearrangement joins TRBV30 to TRBJ2-7, with D possibly being TRBD2 (6 bases). V was trimmed by 1 base and J by 2 bases, leaving 9 bases between them. This CDR3 is built from 13 residues. The germline V gene encodes CDR1 GTSNPN and CDR2 SVGIG (reference sequence).

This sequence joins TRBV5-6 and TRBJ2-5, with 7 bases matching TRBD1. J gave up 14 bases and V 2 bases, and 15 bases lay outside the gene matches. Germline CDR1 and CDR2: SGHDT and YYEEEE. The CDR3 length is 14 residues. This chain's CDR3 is CASSFSGGSMSPYF. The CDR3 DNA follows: TGTGCCAGCAGCTTTTCAGGGGGTTCCATGTCCCCTTACTTC.